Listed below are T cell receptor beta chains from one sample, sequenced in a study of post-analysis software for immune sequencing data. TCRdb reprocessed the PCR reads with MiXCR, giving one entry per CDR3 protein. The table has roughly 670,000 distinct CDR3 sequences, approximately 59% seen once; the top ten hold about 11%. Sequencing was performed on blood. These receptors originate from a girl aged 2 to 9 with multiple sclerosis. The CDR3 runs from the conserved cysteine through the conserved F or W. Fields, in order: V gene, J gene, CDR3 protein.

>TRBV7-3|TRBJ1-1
CASSLYSGTEAFF
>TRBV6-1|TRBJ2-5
CASRLTLEYF
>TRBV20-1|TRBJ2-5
CSAPDRENWETQYF
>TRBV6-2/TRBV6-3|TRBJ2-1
CASSSLSGGEQFF
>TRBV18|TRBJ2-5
CASSLSGTGQETQYF
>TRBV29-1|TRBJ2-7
CSALTGYEQYF
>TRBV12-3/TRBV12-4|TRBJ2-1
CASSGAGGAVVNEQFF
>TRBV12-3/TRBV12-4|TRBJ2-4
CASSRGENIQYF
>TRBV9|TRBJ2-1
CASSVEGYNEQFF
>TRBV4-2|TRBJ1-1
CASSRIKETEAFF
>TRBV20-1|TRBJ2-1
CSARPSLRGRAGEQFF
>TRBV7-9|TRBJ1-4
CASSPPVGNEKLFF
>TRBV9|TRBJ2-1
CASSVVGQGTYNEQFF
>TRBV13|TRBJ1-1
CASSLRRAQNTEAFF
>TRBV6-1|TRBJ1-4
CASRQPRDREKLFF
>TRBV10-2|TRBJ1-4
CASSPDRGKLFF
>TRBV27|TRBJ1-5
CASSPGQGAGSNQPQHF
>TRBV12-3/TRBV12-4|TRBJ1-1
CASSLLKVWGTEAFF
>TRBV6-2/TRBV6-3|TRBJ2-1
CASSYPEVRGGTYNEQFF
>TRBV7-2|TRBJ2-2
CAGFDGFTNTGELFF
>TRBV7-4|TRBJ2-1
CASKDRGHYNEQFF
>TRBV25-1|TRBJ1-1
CASSGQGLAFF
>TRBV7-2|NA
CASMPWASGGAGETQYF
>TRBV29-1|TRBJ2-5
CSVWSAGETQYF
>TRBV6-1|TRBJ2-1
CAGNGGFSYNEQFF
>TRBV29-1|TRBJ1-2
CSAENYGYTF